A single T cell receptor (beta chain) is shown here with its context. With ipilimumab providing CTLA-4 blockade, focal radiation was administered to patients who had chemo-refractory metastatic non-small-cell lung cancer. Some clones are missing from TCRdb's copy, which holds only in-frame ones; the method was immunoSEQ multiplex PCR. The sample has about 39,000 clones, approximately 79% seen once. Germline CDR1 and CDR2: KGHSH and LQKENI. This CDR3 has 14 amino acids. J was trimmed by 5 bases and V by 3 bases; bases with no gene match: 3. These data come from a study of radiotherapy plus CTLA-4 blockade in lung cancer.

The rearrangement uses TRBV18 and TRBJ2-2, with TRBD1 matching 7 bases. The sequencing here drew on peripheral blood, taken from a patient treated with radiotherapy plus ipilimumab. The receptor's source is a human donor with non-small cell lung cancer that progressed on radiotherapy plus ipilimumab. CDR3 sequence reads: CASSPGQNTGELFF. The DNA for the CDR3 is TGTGCCAGCTCACCGGGACAGAATACCGGGGAGCTGTTTTTT. Filled out from reference TRBV18 and TRBJ2-2, the complete variable domain reads NAGVMQNPRHLVRRRGQEARLRCSPMKGHSHVYWYRQLPEEGLKFMVYLQKENIIDESGMPKERFSAEFPKEGPSILRIQQVVRGDSAAYFCASSPGQNTGELFFGEGSRLTVL.